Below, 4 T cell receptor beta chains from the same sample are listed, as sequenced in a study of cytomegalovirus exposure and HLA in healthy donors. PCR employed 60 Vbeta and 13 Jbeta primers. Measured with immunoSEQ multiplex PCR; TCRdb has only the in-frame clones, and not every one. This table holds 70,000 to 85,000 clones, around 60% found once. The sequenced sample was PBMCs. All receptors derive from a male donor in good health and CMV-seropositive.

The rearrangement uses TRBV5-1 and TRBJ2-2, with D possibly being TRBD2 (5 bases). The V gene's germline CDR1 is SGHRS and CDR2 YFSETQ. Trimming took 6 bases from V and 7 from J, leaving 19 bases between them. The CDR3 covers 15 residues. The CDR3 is CASIRYTSGGGELFF. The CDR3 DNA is TGCGCCAGCATCAGATACACCTCAGGAGGCGGGGAGCTGTTTTTT. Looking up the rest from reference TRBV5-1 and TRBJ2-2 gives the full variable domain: KAGVTQTPRYLIKTRGQQVTLSCSPISGHRSVSWYQQTPGQGLQFLFEYFSETQRNKGNFPGRFSGRQFSNSRSEMNVSTLELGDSALYLCASIRYTSGGGELFFGEGSRLTVL.

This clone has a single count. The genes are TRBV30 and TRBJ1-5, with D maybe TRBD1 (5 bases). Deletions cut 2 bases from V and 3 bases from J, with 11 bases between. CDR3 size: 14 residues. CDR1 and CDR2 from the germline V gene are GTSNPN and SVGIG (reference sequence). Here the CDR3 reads CAWSQGVFNQPQHF. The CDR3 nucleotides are TGTGCCTGGAGTCAAGGGGTTTTCAATCAGCCCCAGCATTTT.

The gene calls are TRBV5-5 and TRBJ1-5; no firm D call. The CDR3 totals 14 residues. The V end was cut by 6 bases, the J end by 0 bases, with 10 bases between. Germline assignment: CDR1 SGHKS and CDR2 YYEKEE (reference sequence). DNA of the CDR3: TGTGCCAGCAAGTTAGACAATAGCAATCAGCCCCAGCATTTT. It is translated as CASKLDNSNQPQHF.

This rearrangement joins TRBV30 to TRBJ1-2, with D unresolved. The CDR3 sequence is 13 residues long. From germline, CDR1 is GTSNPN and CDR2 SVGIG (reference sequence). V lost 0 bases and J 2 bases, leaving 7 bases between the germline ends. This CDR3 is CAWSVSRNYGYTF. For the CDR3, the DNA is TGTGCCTGGAGTGTGTCCAGGAACTATGGCTACACCTTC.